The following is a TCR beta chain sequence with its context. Germline V lookup: CDR1 MNHNS, CDR2 SASEGT. V gave up 3 bases and J gave up 7 bases, with 5 bases separating them. The CDR3 is 11 amino acids. The record originates from a study of blood T cell repertoires in COVID-19. Study information: Acute and convalescent COVID-19 samples came from the United States, Italy and Spain. Sources were T cells, B-cell-depleted T cells, or PBMCs; the material itself was cDNA or gDNA.

How the authors handled the data: How many nucleated cells were present was estimated from reference gene primer amplification. Sequencing was performed with immunoSEQ multiplex PCR; in TCRdb, only in-frame clones are kept and a portion is missing. The V and J calls and clone size are taken from that table; D and trimming were inferred from the DNA. The profile shows about 440,000 clones, 85% to 90% of them singletons. This sequence originates from a woman between 25 and 40 years old with acute or convalescent COVID-19. The material sequenced was peripheral blood. This chain connects TRBV6-1 to TRBJ2-3; no reliable D call. Here the CDR3 reads CASSDGYTQYF. CDR3 nucleotides: TGTGCCAGCAGTGATGGCTATACGCAGTATTTT.